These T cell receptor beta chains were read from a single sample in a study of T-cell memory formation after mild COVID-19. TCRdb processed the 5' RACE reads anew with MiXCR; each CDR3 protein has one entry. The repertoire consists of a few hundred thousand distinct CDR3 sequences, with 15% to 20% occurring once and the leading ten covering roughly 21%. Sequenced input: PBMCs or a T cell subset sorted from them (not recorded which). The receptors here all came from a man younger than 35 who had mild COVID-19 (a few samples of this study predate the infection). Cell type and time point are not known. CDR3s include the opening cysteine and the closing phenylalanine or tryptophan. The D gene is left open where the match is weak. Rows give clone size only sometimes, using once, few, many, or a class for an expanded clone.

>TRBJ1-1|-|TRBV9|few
TGTGCCAGCAGCGTAAGCTTAGTGGACACTGAAGCTTTCTTT
CASSVSLVDTEAFF
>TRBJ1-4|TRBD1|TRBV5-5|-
TGTGCCAGCAGCTTGGGGGGGACAGGCGAGGAAAAACTGTTTTTT
CASSLGGTGEEKLFF
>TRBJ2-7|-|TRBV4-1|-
TGCGCCAGCAGCCAATTTACAGAGCAGTACTTC
CASSQFTEQYF
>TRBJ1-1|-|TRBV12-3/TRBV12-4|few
TGTGCCAGCCGGAAGTCCTCGTCGAACACTGAAGCTTTCTTT
CASRKSSSNTEAFF
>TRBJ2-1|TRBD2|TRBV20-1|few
TGCAGTGCTAGAGCGTGGCGGGGGGCGTATGAGCAGTTCTTC
CSARAWRGAYEQFF
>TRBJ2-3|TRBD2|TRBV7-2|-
TGTGCCAGCAGCCACCCCCGGGGAGCGGGGGCTTCGGATACGCAGTATTTT
CASSHPRGAGASDTQYF
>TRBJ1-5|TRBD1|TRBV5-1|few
TGCGCCAGCAGCACGGGACAGTTCAATCAGCCCCAGCATTTT
CASSTGQFNQPQHF
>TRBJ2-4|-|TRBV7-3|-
TGTGCCAGCAGTACGGATCCAGGGAACATTCAGTACTTC
CASSTDPGNIQYF
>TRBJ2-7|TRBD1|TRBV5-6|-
TGTGCCAGCAGCTTGGGACAGGGGAGATACGAGCAGTACTTC
CASSLGQGRYEQYF
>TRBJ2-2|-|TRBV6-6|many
TGTGCCAGCAGAGACACCTCTCGCACCGGGGAGCTGTTTTTT
CASRDTSRTGELFF
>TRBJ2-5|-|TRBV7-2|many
TGTGCCAGCAGCACGTCCAGCTTTGAGACCCAGTACTTC
CASSTSSFETQYF
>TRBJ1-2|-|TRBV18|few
TGTGCCAGCTCACCACCGGGGGCGCATGGCTACACCTTC
CASSPPGAHGYTF
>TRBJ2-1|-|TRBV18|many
TGTGCCAGCTCACCCCCGGGGAACAATGAGCAGTTCTTC
CASSPPGNNEQFF
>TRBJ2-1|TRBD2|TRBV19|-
TGTGCCAGTAGGCGCGGGGGGTACTCCTACAATGAGCAGTTCTTC
CASRRGGYSYNEQFF
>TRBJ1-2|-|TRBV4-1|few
TGCGCCAGCAGCCAAGATTGGGGACGTGATGGGGGCTACACCTTC
CASSQDWGRDGGYTF
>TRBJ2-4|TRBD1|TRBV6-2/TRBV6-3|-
TGTGCCAGCAGGTACAGGGGTGCCAAAAACATTCAGTACTTC
CASRYRGAKNIQYF
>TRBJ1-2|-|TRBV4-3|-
TGCGCCAGCAGCCAAGATCGTAGACAGCCGGACTATGGCTACACCTTC
CASSQDRRQPDYGYTF
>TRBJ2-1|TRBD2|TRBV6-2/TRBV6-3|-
TGTGCCAGCACCTTGGGTTACAACGGGGGGTACAATGAGCAGTTCTTC
CASTLGYNGGYNEQFF